The entry that follows covers one T cell receptor beta chain sequence. It has no known antigen specificity. Per-base quality was not reported, and no clone a single base away is much larger than it. The data stem from a study of blood T cell repertoires in COVID-19 (TCRdb year 2020). With regard to the full study: Recovered participants in ImmuneRACE Cohort 3 were defined as having two consecutive negative NP/OP PCR tests, clearance from a healthcare professional, or resolution of symptoms. Deeply sampled blood TCRbeta repertoires from subjects exposed to, actively infected with, or recovered from COVID-19 were included in the dataset. Samples were obtained from the ongoing ImmuneRACE study (first 160 participants) and from over 1,000 subjects provided by 6 global collaborators. Where HLA class I and class II types were available, the types were taken from metadata supplied by the sample provider, not from assay-based typing. The prospective study material was composed of cDNA or gDNA derived from T cells, B-cell-depleted T cells, or PBMCs. Sample metadata almost always included a de-identified subject ID, COVID-19 status, age in years and sex. Samples from collaborators originated in the United States, Italy and Spain and spanned both the acute and convalescent phases of COVID-19. The repertoires were made available in a free public database intended to serve as a resource for research on the immune response to SARS-CoV-2.

Participants in the prospective study were aged about 18 to 100 years, lived in more than 20 United States geographic areas, and enrolled through a virtual design. To assign participants to cohorts, the prospective study relied on clinical history that participants themselves reported in a screening survey and a study questionnaire. In the prospective study, mobile phlebotomists collected whole blood, serum and a nasopharyngeal or oropharyngeal swab from each participant. Over a 2-month period, participants in the prospective study had the option of providing additional blood draws and questionnaires. Prospective study blood samples were shipped either frozen or at room temperature before DNA extraction. Study-wide conclusions, independent of this receptor: Clinical and demographic metadata were provided uncurated, with the amount varying by source and participant.

TCRbeta CDR3 regions were amplified from genomic DNA using the immunoSEQ Assay, a bias-controlled multiplex PCR. The study's processing was this. The number of nucleated cells in each sample was estimated from the amplification of reference gene primers within the assay. To quantify the absolute abundance of each unique TCRbeta CDR3 rearrangement, sequence reads were collapsed and filtered. For each sample, productive Simpson clonality was calculated by taking the square root of Simpson's diversity index across productive rearrangements. In TCRdb, the immuneACCESS table is reduced to in-frame sequences with V and J assigned. These tables do not hold every clone; where another copy was compared, an unresolved V gene accounts for under half, and the others remain unexplained. For V, J and clone size, that table is used; D and trimming come from the DNA. This sample comprises about 190,000 clones, around 87% of them detected only once. The ten largest account for around 23% of the sample.

The sequence was obtained from a woman in her 40s in a cohort exposed to, infected with or recovered from COVID-19 (not recorded which). The specimen was PBMCs or T cells enriched from blood (not recorded which).

The bases read TGTGCCAGCAGTTTAAGCGGGAGGGTAATAGATACGCAGTATTTT. This sequence encodes CASSLSGRVIDTQYF. The V gene is TRBV28 and the J gene is TRBJ2-3, with 10 bases matching TRBD2. From V the trimming removes 2 bases and from J it removes 5 bases, while the gene matches leave 4 bases of the junction unaccounted for. CDR1 and CDR2, looked up from the germline V gene, are MDHEN and SYDVKM. CDR3 length: 15 amino acids, cysteine to phenylalanine. CDR3 DNA is the only sequence kept; it has 45 bases, read in frame from the first base.